This TCR beta chain originates from a study of PD-1 and CTLA-4 blockade in melanoma. Sequencing was performed with immunoSEQ multiplex PCR; in TCRdb, only in-frame clones are kept and a portion is missing. The data show 15,000 to 20,000 clones, roughly 70% seen once. The germline V gene has CDR1 SGHNT and CDR2 YYREEE (reference sequence). The length of the CDR3 is 12 residues. V lost 2 bases and J lost 1, with 3 bases in between. This receptor was taken from a human donor with melanoma. The source material was CD8+ T cells from peripheral blood, sampled from a patient given anti-PD-1 treatment. The chain carries TRBV5-4 and TRBJ1-1; D is uncertain. In DNA form, the CDR3 reads TGTGCCAGCAGCTTAAAGAACACTGAAGCTTTCTTT. It codes for CASSLKNTEAFF. The whole variable domain, remainder taken from reference TRBV5-4 and TRBJ1-1, is ETGVTQSPTHLIKTRGQQVTLRCSSQSGHNTVSWYQQALGQGPQFIFQYYREEENGRGNFPPRFSGLQFPNYSSELNVNALELDDSALYLCASSLKNTEAFFGQGTRLTVV.